Listed here are 16 T cell receptor beta chains from one sample, sequenced in a study of blood T cell repertoires in COVID-19. Assay: immunoSEQ multiplex PCR; the TCRdb copy retains only in-frame clones and omits some. Of about 98,000 clones listed, 82% were seen once; the top ten hold 18%. The sequenced sample was peripheral blood. Every receptor here comes from a man older than 75 with acute or convalescent COVID-19.

The sample holds one count of this clone. Other DNA sequences in this sample translate to the same CDR3. V and J are TRBV19 and TRBJ2-7, with TRBD2 matching over 11 bases. Germline V gene data show CDR1 as LNHDA and CDR2 as SQIVND (reference sequence). This CDR3 is built from 14 residues. V lost 5 bases to trimming and J lost 2 bases; unmatched junction nucleotides: 2. CDR3 bases: TGTGCCAGTAGTCGGACTAGCGGGCCCTACGAGCAGTACTTC. Encoded protein: CASSRTSGPYEQYF.

This clone showed up just once. The CDR3 protein is CASTPVNTEAFF. CDR3 bases: TGTGCCAGCACCCCTGTGAACACTGAAGCTTTCTTT. This sequence joins TRBV9 and TRBJ1-1; D call uncertain. The CDR3 runs 12 residues. V was clipped by 6 bases and J by 0 bases, with 6 bases between them. In germline, CDR1 is SGDLS, CDR2 YYNGEE.

The chain's CDR3 is CATSDFGLTDTQYF. In DNA, the CDR3 is TGTGCCACCAGTGATTTCGGGTTGACAGATACGCAGTATTTT. This chain links TRBV24-1 with TRBJ2-3; D ambiguous. Looked up from germline, CDR1 is KGHDR and CDR2 is SFDVKD. The CDR3 loop spans 14 amino acids. V shed 1 base and J shed 3 bases, with 7 bases lying between them.

The gene calls are TRBV5-1 and TRBJ1-1; D is uncertain. Germline CDR1 and CDR2: SGHRS and YFSETQ. The V gene lost 1 base and the J gene lost 1 base, with 11 bases spanning the gap. The CDR3 runs to 15 residues. The CDR3 DNA is TGCGCCAGCAGCTTGTTTGAGGGTGGGAACACTGAAGCTTTCTTT. Translated: CASSLFEGGNTEAFF.

The gene calls are TRBV19 and TRBJ2-5, with D possibly being TRBD2 (5 bases). Germline V lookup: CDR1 LNHDA, CDR2 SQIVND (reference sequence). V was clipped by 2 bases and J by 1 base, with 8 bases between them. The CDR3 consists of 14 residues. This CDR3 is CASSIRRSQETQYF. The CDR3, as DNA: TGTGCCAGTAGTATAAGGAGGAGCCAAGAGACCCAGTACTTC.

This clone is a singleton in its sample. The V call is TRBV11-3, the J call TRBJ2-1; a possible D gene is TRBD2 (5 bases). This CDR3 contains 16 residues. Germline V gene data show CDR1 as SGHNT and CDR2 as YENEEA. The V end was cut by 5 bases, the J end by 0 bases, with 14 bases between. The CDR3 region is CASSQDRSGSYNEQFF. For the CDR3, the DNA is TGTGCCAGCAGCCAGGATAGGAGCGGCTCCTACAATGAGCAGTTCTTC.

This sequence joins TRBV30 and TRBJ1-1; a weak D match, TRBD1 (5 bases). Trimming removed 1 base at V and 3 bases at J, with 9 bases between. The CDR3 length is 13 residues. Germline loops: CDR1 GTSNPN, CDR2 SVGIG (reference sequence). The CDR3 region is CAWSDQGYTEAFF. CDR3 DNA sequence: TGTGCCTGGAGTGATCAGGGTTACACTGAAGCTTTCTTT.

A single count supports this clone. The chain uses TRBV10-2 and TRBJ2-5; D is ambiguous. The ends were cut back, 0 bases at V and 5 bases at J, with 7 bases in the middle. This CDR3 spans 13 amino acids. Germline lookup yields CDR1 WSHSY and CDR2 SAAADI. The CDR3 loop is CASSESRVETQYF. The CDR3 DNA reads TGCGCCAGCAGTGAGTCCCGGGTCGAGACCCAGTACTTC.

The V gene is TRBV19, the J gene TRBJ2-1, with a tentative D call TRBD2 (6 bases). This CDR3 is built from 14 residues. The V gene lost 7 bases and the J gene lost 7 bases, with 17 bases spanning the gap. Germline-derived CDR1 and CDR2 are LNHDA and SQIVND (reference sequence). Here the CDR3 DNA reads TGTGCCAGTAAGCGGGCCGCTCCTAAGAATGAGCAGTTCTTC. It yields the protein CASKRAAPKNEQFF. Looking up the rest from reference TRBV19 and TRBJ2-1 gives the full variable domain: DGGITQSPKYLFRKEGQNVTLSCEQNLNHDAMYWYRQDPGQGLRLIYYSQIVNDFQKGDIAEGYSVSREKKESFPLTVTSAQKNPTAFYLCASKRAAPKNEQFFGPGTRLTVL.

This clone came up a few times. V gene TRBV6-5 combines with J gene TRBJ1-6; 8 bases are shared with TRBD1. Germline V CDR1 and CDR2: MNHEY, SVGAGI. The CDR3 runs to 15 residues. The junction had 4 bases not matched to a gene; V was cut back by 4 bases and J by 5 bases. This CDR3 is CASSLQGAHNSPLHF. CDR3 in DNA: TGTGCCAGCAGTTTGCAGGGGGCGCATAATTCACCCCTCCACTTT.

The rearrangement joins TRBV5-5 to TRBJ2-1, with a weak D call TRBD1 (6 bases). The CDR3 extends over 16 amino acids. Trimming pared 4 bases from V and 0 bases from J, leaving 14 bases between. CDR1 is SGHKS, CDR2 YYEKEE, per germline (reference sequence). The CDR3 DNA is TGTGCCAGCAGCAGTGACAGGCCAAGCTCCTACAATGAGCAGTTCTTC. Translated: CASSSDRPSSYNEQFF.

The J gene is TRBJ2-7, the V gene TRBV9, with unresolved D. The germline V gene encodes CDR1 SGDLS and CDR2 YYNGEE. V was shortened by 6 bases and J by 1 base, with 14 bases between the two germline ends. The CDR3 sequence is 14 residues long. In DNA form, the CDR3 reads TGTGCCAGCACCCCAGGCGCAGTATCCTACGAGCAGTACTTC. The encoded protein is CASTPGAVSYEQYF.

This chain joins TRBV29-1 and TRBJ2-1, with TRBD2 matching 7 bases. This CDR3 is 13 amino acids long. V was pared by 5 bases and J by 2 bases, with 3 bases of the junction left unmatched. Germline CDR1 is SQVTM and CDR2 is ANQGSEA. The CDR3 loop reads CSVPSGAYNEQFF. The CDR3 DNA reads TGCAGCGTTCCTAGCGGAGCCTACAATGAGCAGTTCTTC.

V gene TRBV19 combines with J gene TRBJ2-3; 8 bases match TRBD2. CDR1 LNHDA and CDR2 SQIVND come from the germline V gene (reference sequence). J was trimmed by 2 bases and V by 5 bases; bases with no gene match: 6. This CDR3 region has 15 residues. CDR3 region: CASSPQRGHTDTQYF. The CDR3 DNA follows: TGTGCCAGTAGTCCGCAGCGGGGGCACACAGATACGCAGTATTTT.

The chain employs TRBV4-2 and TRBJ1-2; D is ambiguous. Trimming took 1 base from V and 4 from J, leaving 16 bases between them. CDR1 LGHNA and CDR2 YNFKEQ come from the germline V gene. CDR3 length: 16 residues. Written as DNA, the CDR3 is TGTGCCAGCAGCCAAGGAGTTGAGGGTGAGACCTATGGCTACACCTTC. Translated, it gives CASSQGVEGETYGYTF.

This chain uses TRBV15 with TRBJ1-3; 7 bases are shared with TRBD1. This CDR3 has 16 residues. The J segment lost 0 bases and the V segment lost 1 base, leaving 3 bases of the junction unmatched. In germline, CDR1 is LNHNV, CDR2 YYDKDF (reference sequence). The chain's CDR3 is CATSRVGTASGNTIYF. In DNA, the CDR3 is TGTGCCACCAGCAGAGTCGGGACAGCCTCTGGAAACACCATATATTTT.